These 8 T cell receptor beta chains originate from one sample sequenced in a study of T cell repertoires and Cas9 in healthy adults. Method: immunoSEQ multiplex PCR; TCRdb's copy keeps in-frame clones and lacks some. Of around 25,000 clones listed, about 88% are singletons. Sequencing was done on a sample of CD4+ effector T cells (CD127+, CD25-, CD137-, CD154-) from PBMCs; culture status not recorded. The receptors here all came from a human donor in good health.

The CDR3: CASSSIPGGLAVITDTQYF. CDR3 nucleotides: TGTGCCAGTAGTAGTATTCCGGGAGGACTAGCGGTGATCACAGATACGCAGTATTTT. The rearrangement uses TRBV19 and TRBJ2-3; 10 bases fit TRBD2. Per the germline V gene, CDR1 is LNHDA and CDR2 is SQIVND (reference sequence). With V trimmed by 4 bases and J by 2 bases, 15 bases remained unmatched. The length of the CDR3 is 19 residues.

The J gene is TRBJ2-2, the V gene TRBV27, with D possibly matching TRBD2 (5 bases). Trimming pared 8 bases from V and 5 bases from J, leaving 12 bases between. Germline V gene sequence: CDR1 MNHEY, CDR2 SMNVEV (reference sequence). CDR3 length: 13 amino acids. The CDR3 region has the DNA TGTGCCAGCCTAGCCATGAGGACCGGGGAGCTGTTTTTT. It translates to CASLAMRTGELFF.

The chain employs TRBV19 and TRBJ2-3; perhaps TRBD2 as D (6 bases). Trimming removed 5 bases from V and 5 bases from J, with 11 bases in between. The CDR3 loop spans 13 amino acids. The germline gives CDR1 LNHDA, CDR2 SQIVND (reference sequence). CDR3 loop: CASSVSGEDTQYF. The CDR3 nucleotides are TGTGCCAGTAGTGTCTCGGGAGAAGATACGCAGTATTTT.

This chain links TRBV6-5 with TRBJ2-7; 7 bases line up with TRBD1. CDR3 length equals 14 residues. Germline assignment: CDR1 MNHEY and CDR2 SVGAGI. V lost 5 bases, J lost 0 bases, and 4 bases stayed unmatched. CDR3 coding DNA: TGTGCCAGCAGTCCCGGGACAGACTCCTACGAGCAGTACTTC. Amino acid sequence: CASSPGTDSYEQYF.

This chain connects TRBV25-1 to TRBJ2-3; no reliable D call. V was pared by 8 bases and J by 4 bases, with 10 bases between. The CDR3 extends over 12 amino acids. Germline V CDR1 and CDR2: MGHDK, SYGVNS. The CDR3 loop reads CASSPMADTQYF. In nucleotides, the CDR3 is TGTGCCAGCTCTCCGATGGCAGATACGCAGTATTTT.

This chain joins TRBV28 and TRBJ1-2; D gene unclear. Germline-derived CDR1 and CDR2 are MDHEN and SYDVKM. Trimming left V 7 bases short and J 4 bases short, with 16 bases between. CDR3 length: 14 residues. The CDR3 DNA sequence: TGTGCCAGCACCCGCGAGGCAGGCCTCTATGGCTACACCTTC. It codes for CASTREAGLYGYTF.

This sequence joins TRBV19 and TRBJ2-3; 11 bases match TRBD2. The CDR3 length is 15 residues. Germline lookup yields CDR1 LNHDA and CDR2 SQIVND (reference sequence). The V segment lost 5 bases and the J segment 3 bases; nucleotides outside the gene matches: 4. CDR3 DNA sequence: TGTGCCAGTAGTCCGGGACTAGCGGATACAGATACGCAGTATTTT. Its protein product is CASSPGLADTDTQYF. The full variable domain, its missing parts supplied by reference TRBV19 and TRBJ2-3, is DGGITQSPKYLFRKEGQNVTLSCEQNLNHDAMYWYRQDPGQGLRLIYYSQIVNDFQKGDIAEGYSVSREKKESFPLTVTSAQKNPTAFYLCASSPGLADTDTQYFGPGTRLTVL.

The rearrangement joins TRBV14 to TRBJ1-6; D not resolved. Trimming stripped 0 bases from V and 0 bases from J, with 3 bases between. Germline lookup yields CDR1 SGHDN and CDR2 FVKESK. The CDR3 is made up of 15 amino acids. The CDR3 reads CASSQDLSYNSPLHF. CDR3 bases: TGTGCCAGCAGCCAAGATCTCTCCTATAATTCACCCCTCCACTTT. Variable domain in full (rest from reference TRBV14 and TRBJ1-6): EAGVTQFPSHSVIEKGQTVTLRCDPISGHDNLYWYRRVMGKEIKFLLHFVKESKQDESGMPNNRFLAERTGGTYSTLKVQPAELEDSGVYFCASSQDLSYNSPLHFGNGTRLTVT.